This entry is about one TCR beta chain. The sample belongs to a study of T cell responses to AZD1222 COVID-19 vaccine. The assay was immunoSEQ multiplex PCR, and TCRdb's table has in-frame clones only and misses some. The data show fewer than 150,000 clones, around 88% seen once. The source of this sequence is an adult who received the AZD1222 COVID-19 vaccine. Here the sequenced sample was peripheral blood, taken 28 days after the second AZD1222 dose.

The CDR3 region is CASSNPGQGGGNSPLHF. The CDR3 nucleotides read TGTGCCAGTAGTAACCCGGGACAGGGGGGAGGTAATTCACCCCTCCACTTT. The V gene is TRBV19, the J gene TRBJ1-6; 11 nucleotides align to TRBD1. Trimming took 4 bases from V and 6 from J; bases not matched to a gene: 8. This CDR3 is built from 17 residues. Germline V gene data show CDR1 as LNHDA and CDR2 as SQIVND (reference sequence).